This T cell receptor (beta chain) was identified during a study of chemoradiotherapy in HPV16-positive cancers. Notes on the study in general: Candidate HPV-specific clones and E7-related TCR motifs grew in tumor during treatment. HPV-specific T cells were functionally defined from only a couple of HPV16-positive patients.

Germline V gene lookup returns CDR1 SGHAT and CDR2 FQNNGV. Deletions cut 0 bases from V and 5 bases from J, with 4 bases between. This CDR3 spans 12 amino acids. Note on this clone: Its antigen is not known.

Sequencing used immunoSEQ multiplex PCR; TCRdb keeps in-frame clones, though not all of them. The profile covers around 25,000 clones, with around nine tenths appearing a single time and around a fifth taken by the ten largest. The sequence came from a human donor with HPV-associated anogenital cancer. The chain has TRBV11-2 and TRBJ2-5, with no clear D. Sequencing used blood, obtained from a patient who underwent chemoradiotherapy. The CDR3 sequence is CASSLDHETQYF. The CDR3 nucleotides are TGTGCCAGCAGCTTAGATCACGAGACCCAGTACTTC.